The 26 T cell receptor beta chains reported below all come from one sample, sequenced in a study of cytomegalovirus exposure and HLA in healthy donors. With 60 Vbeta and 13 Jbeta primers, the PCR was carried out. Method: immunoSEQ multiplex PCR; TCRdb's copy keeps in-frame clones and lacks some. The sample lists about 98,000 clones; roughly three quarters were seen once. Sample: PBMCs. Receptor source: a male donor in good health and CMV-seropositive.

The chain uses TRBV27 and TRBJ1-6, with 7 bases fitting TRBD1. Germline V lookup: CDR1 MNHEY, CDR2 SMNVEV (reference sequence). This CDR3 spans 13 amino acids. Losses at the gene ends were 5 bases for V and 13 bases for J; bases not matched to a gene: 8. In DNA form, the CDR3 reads TGTGCCAGCAGTCCGTCCTCAGGGGGTCCCCTCCACTTT. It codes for CASSPSSGGPLHF.

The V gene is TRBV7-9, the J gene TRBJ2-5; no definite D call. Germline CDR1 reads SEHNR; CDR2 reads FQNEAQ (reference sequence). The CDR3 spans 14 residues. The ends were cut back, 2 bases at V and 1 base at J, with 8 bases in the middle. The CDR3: CASSLHPGQETQYF. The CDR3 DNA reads TGTGCCAGCAGCTTACATCCGGGCCAAGAGACCCAGTACTTC.

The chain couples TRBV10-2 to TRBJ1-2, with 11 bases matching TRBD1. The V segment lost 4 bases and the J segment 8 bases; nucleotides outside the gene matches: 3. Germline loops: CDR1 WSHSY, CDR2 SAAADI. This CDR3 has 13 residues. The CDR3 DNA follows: TGCGCCAGCAGTGGGGACAGGGGGACGGGCTACACCTTC. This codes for CASSGDRGTGYTF.

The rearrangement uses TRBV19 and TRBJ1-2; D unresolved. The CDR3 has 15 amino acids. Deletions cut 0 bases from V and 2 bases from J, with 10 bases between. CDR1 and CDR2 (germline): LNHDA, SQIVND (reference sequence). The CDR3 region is CASSIDKAMNYGYTF. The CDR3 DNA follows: TGTGCCAGTAGTATAGATAAAGCGATGAACTATGGCTACACCTTC.

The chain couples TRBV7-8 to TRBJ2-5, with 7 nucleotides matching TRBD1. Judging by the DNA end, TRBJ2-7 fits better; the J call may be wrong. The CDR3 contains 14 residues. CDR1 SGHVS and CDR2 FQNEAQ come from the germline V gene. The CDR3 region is CASSARQGAYEQYF. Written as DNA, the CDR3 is TGTGCCAGCAGCGCCCGACAGGGCGCCTACGAGCAGTACTTC.

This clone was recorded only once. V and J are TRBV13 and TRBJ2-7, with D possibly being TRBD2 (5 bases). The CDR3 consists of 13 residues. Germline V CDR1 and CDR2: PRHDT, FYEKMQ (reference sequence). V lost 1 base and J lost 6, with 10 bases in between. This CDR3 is CASSLDYRGEQYF. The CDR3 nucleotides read TGTGCCAGCAGCTTAGATTACCGGGGCGAGCAGTACTTC. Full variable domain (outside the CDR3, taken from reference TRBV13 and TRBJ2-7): AAGVIQSPRHLIKEKRETATLKCYPIPRHDTVYWYQQGPGQDPQFLISFYEKMQSDKGSIPDRFSAQQFSDYHSELNMSSLELGDSALYFCASSLDYRGEQYFGPGTRLTVT.

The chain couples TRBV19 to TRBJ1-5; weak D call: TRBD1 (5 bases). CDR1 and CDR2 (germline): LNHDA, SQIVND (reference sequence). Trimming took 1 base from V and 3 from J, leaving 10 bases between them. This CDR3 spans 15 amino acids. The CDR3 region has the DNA TGTGCCAGTAGTATAGTGGGGGGAATCAATCAGCCCCAGCATTTT. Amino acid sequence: CASSIVGGINQPQHF.

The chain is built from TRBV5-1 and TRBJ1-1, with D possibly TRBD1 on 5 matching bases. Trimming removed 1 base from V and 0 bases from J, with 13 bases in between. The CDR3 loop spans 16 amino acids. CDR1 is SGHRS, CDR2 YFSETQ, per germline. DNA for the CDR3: TGCGCCAGCAGCTTGATATCAGGGAATATGAACACTGAAGCTTTCTTT. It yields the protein CASSLISGNMNTEAFF.

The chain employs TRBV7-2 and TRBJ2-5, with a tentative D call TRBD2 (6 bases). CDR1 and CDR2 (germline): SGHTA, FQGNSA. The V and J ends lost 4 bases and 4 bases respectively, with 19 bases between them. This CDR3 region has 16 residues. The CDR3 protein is CASSSRVSLEGETQYF. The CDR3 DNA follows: TGTGCCAGCAGCTCACGTGTCAGCTTGGAGGGAGAGACCCAGTACTTC.

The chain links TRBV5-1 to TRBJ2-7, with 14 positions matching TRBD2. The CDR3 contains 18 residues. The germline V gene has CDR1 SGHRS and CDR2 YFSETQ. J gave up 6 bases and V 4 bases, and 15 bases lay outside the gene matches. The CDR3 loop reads CASSLAPTSGRGIVEQYF. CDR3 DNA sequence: TGCGCCAGCAGCCTGGCCCCGACTAGCGGGAGGGGTATAGTCGAGCAGTACTTC.

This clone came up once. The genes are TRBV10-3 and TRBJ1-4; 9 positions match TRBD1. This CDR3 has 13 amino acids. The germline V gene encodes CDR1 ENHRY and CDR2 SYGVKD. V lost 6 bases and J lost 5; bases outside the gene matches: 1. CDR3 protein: CAISGTGNEKLFF. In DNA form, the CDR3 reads TGTGCCATCAGCGGGACAGGGAATGAAAAACTGTTTTTT.

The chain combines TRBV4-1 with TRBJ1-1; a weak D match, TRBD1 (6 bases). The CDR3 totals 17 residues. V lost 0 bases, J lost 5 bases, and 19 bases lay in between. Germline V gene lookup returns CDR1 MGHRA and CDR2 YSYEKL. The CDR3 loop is CASSQDGGRVGLTEAFF. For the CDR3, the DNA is TGCGCCAGCAGCCAAGATGGGGGCCGGGTGGGATTAACTGAAGCTTTCTTT.

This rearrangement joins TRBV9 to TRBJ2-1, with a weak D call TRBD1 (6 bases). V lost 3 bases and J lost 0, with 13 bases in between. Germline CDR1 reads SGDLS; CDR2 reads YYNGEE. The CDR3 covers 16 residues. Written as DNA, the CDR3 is TGTGCCAGCAGCGCGTCAACAGGGATCTCCTACAATGAGCAGTTCTTC. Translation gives CASSASTGISYNEQFF.

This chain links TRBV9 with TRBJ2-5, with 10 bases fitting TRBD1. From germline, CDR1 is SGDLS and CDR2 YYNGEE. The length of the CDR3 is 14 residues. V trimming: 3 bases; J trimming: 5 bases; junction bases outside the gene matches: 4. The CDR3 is CASSAGQGRETQYF. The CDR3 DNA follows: TGTGCCAGCAGCGCGGGACAGGGGAGGGAGACCCAGTACTTC.

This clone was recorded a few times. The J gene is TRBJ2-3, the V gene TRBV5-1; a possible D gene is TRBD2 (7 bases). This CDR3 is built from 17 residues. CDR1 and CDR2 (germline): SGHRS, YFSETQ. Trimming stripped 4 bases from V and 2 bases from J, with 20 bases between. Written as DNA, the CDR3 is TGCGCCAGCAGCCTGGGGGGGCAGATGGGCCTCACAGATACGCAGTATTTT. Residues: CASSLGGQMGLTDTQYF.

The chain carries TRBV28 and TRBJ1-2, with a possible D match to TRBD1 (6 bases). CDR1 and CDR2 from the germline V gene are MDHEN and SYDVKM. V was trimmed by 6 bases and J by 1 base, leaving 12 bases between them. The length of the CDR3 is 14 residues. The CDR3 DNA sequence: TGTGCCAGCAGCCAACCAGGGGTTAACTATGGCTACACCTTC. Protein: CASSQPGVNYGYTF.

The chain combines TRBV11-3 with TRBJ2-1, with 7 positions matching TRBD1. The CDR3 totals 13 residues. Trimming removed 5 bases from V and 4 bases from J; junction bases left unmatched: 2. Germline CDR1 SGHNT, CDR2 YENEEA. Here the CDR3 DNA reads TGTGCCAGCAGCCAGACAGGGTACAATGAGCAGTTCTTC. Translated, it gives CASSQTGYNEQFF.

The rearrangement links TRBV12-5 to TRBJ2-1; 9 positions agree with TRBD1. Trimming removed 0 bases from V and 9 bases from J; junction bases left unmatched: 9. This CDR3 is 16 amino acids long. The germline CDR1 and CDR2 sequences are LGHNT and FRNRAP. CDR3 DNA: TGTGCTAGTGGTTTGGTACTTGGACAGGGGAGAGGTGAGCAGTTCTTC. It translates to CASGLVLGQGRGEQFF.

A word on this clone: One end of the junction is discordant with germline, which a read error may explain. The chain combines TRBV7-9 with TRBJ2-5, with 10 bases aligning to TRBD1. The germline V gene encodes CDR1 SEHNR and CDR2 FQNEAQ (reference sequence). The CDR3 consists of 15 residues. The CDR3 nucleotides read TGTTCCAGCAGCCGCGGGACAGGGGCACAAGAGACCCAGTACTTC. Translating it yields CSSSRGTGAQETQYF.

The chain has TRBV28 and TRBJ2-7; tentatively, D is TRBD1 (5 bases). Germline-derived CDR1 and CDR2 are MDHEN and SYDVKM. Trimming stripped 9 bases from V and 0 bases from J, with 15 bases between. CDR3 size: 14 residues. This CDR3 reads CASSLNRNSYEQYF. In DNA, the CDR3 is TGTGCCAGTAGTCTAAACAGGAACTCCTACGAGCAGTACTTC.

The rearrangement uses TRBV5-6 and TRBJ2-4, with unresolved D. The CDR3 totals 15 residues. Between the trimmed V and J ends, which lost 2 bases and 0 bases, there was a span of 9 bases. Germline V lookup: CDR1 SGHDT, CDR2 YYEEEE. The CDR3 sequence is CASSFLGGAKNIQYF. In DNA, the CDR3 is TGTGCCAGCAGCTTTCTCGGCGGAGCCAAAAACATTCAGTACTTC.

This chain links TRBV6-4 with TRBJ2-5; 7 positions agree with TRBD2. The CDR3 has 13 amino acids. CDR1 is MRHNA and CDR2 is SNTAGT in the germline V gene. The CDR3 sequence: CPNVAGAQETQYF. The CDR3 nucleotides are TGTCCCAACGTGGCGGGAGCGCAAGAGACCCAGTACTTC.

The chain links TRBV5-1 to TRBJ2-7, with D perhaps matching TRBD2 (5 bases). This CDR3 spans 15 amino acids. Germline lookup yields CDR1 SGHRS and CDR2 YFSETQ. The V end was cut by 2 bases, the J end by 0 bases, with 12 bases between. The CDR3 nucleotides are TGCGCCAGCAGCTTCGAAGGGAGCCACTCCTACGAGCAGTACTTC. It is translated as CASSFEGSHSYEQYF.

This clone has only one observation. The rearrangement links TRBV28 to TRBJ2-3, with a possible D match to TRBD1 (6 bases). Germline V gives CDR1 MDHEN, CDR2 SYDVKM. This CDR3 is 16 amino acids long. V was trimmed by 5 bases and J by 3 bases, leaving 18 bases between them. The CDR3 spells CASSPYTQGLTDTQYF. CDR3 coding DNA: TGTGCCAGCAGTCCTTACACCCAGGGGTTAACAGATACGCAGTATTTT.

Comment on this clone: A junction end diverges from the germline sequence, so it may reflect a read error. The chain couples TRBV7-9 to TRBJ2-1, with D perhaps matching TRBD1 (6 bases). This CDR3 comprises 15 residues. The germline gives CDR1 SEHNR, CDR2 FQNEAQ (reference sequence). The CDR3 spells CSSSGRRQGRGEQFF. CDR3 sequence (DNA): TGTTCCAGCAGCGGTCGTCGGCAGGGGCGCGGTGAGCAGTTCTTC.

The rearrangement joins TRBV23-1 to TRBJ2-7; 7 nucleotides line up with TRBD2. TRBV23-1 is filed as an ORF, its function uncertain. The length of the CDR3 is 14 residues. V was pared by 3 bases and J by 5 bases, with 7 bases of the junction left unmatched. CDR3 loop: CASSHGGGPDEQYF. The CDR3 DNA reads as TGCGCCAGCAGTCACGGGGGAGGGCCTGACGAGCAGTACTTC.